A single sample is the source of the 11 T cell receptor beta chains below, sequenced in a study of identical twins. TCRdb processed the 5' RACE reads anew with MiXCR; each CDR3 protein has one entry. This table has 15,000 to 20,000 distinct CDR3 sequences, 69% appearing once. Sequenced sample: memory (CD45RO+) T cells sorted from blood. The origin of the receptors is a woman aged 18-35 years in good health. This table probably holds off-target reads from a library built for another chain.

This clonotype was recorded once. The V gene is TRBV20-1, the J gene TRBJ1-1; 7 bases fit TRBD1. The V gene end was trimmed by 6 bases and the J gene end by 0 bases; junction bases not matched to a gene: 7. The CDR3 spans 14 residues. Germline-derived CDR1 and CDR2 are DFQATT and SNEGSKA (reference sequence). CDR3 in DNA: TGCAGTGCCCCTGGGACAGACTTGAACACTGAAGCTTTCTTT. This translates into CSAPGTDLNTEAFF.

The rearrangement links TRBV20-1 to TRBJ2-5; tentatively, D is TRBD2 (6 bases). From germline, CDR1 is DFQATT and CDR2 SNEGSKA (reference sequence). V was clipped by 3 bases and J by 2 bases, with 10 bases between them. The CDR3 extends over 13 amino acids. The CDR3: CSASPSEQETQYF. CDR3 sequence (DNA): TGCAGTGCTAGCCCTAGCGAGCAAGAGACCCAGTACTTC.

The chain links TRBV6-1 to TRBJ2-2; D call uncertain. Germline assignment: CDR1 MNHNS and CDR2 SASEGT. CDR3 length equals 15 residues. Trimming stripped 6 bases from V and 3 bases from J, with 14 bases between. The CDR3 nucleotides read TGTGCCAGCAGAAAGATGGGTGGCGACACCGGGGAGCTGTTTTTT. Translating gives CASRKMGGDTGELFF.

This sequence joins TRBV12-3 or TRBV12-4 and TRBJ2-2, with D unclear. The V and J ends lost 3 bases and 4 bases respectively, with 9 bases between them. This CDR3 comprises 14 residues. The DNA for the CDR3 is TGTGCCAGCAGTTTCGGAGAAACCACCGGGGAGCTGTTTTTT. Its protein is CASSFGETTGELFF.

The CDR3: CASRQKLNQPQHF. CDR3 in DNA: TGTGCCAGTAGGCAGAAATTAAATCAGCCCCAGCATTTT. V gene TRBV19 combines with J gene TRBJ1-5; D not certain. In germline, CDR1 is LNHDA, CDR2 SQIVND (reference sequence). The CDR3 runs to 13 residues. V was pared by 6 bases and J by 4 bases, with 10 bases between.

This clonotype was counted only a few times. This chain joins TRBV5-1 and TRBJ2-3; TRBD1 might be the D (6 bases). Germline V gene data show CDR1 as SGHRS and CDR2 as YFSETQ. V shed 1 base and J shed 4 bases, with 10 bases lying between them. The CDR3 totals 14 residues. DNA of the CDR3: TGCGCCAGCAGCTTGAAACAGGGACCAGATACGCAGTATTTT. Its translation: CASSLKQGPDTQYF.

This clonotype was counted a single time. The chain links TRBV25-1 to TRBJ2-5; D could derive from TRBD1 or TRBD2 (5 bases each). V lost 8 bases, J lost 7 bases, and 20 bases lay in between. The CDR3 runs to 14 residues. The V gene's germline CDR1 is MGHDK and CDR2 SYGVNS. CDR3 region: CASREPGTMGTQYF. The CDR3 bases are TGTGCCAGCCGGGAACCGGGGACCATGGGGACCCAGTACTTC.

The chain's CDR3 is CSARTDSYNEQFF. Here the CDR3 DNA reads TGCAGTGCTAGAACGGACAGCTACAATGAGCAGTTCTTC. The genes are TRBV20-1 and TRBJ2-1, with D possibly being TRBD1 (6 bases). V was shortened by 2 bases and J by 3 bases, with 8 bases between the two germline ends. Germline V gene data show CDR1 as DFQATT and CDR2 as SNEGSKA (reference sequence). The CDR3 has 13 residues.

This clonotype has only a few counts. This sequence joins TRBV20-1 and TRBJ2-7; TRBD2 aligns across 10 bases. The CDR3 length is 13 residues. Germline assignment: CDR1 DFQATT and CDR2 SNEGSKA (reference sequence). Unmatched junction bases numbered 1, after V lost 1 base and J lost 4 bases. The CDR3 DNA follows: TGCAGTGCTAGAGGGGGACTAGCGTACGAGCAGTACTTC. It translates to CSARGGLAYEQYF.

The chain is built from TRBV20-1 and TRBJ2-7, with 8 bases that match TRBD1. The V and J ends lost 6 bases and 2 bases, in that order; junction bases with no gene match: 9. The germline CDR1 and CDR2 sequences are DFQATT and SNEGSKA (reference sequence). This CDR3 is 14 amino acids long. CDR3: CSAMPGGSTYEQYF. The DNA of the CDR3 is TGCAGTGCGATGCCAGGGGGCTCGACCTACGAGCAGTACTTC.

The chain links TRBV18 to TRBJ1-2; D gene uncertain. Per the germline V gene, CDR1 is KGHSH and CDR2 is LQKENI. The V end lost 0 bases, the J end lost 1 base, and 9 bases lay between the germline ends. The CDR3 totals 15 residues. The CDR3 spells CASSPPAALNYGYTF. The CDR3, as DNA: TGTGCCAGCTCACCACCGGCGGCACTTAACTATGGCTACACCTTC.